This T cell receptor beta chain is from a study of CD8+CD57+ T cells in acquired aplastic anemia (dated by TCRdb to the late 2010s). As for the study more broadly: On average, sorted CD4+ and CD8+ cells yielded around 3.4 ug of extracted DNA, with a range of about 0.18 to 30 ug. Mean read counts for healthy donor samples were approximately 10 million for CD4+ cells and 11.0 million for CD8+ cells.

Profiling of TCR beta VDJ combinations and CDR3 sequences used genomic DNA as the template. An Illumina HiSeq 2000 was used for TCR repertoire sequencing. As for the original processing: TRBV/TRBJ rearrangement plots, CDR3 size and DJ length profiles, and Simpson's diversity index were used to evaluate the repertoires. The most abundant DNA sequence in the deep sequencing data was taken as the immunodominant clone. CDR3 amino acid sequences were checked for sharing across subjects and were also compared against the VDJdb database and published repertoires. Starting from the raw public reads, TCRdb applied fastp trimming at Q25, assembled clones with MiXCR and retained in-frame beta chains. Rows are unified per CDR3 protein, each entry keeping the most common DNA and genes. It is TCRdb's table, rather than the study itself, that gives the V and J calls and clone size. Recorded for this sample are around 140,000 distinct CDR3 sequences; 41% of them occurred a single time. The leading ten clones occupy 8.4% of the sample.

Concerning this clonotype itself: It has no known antigen specificity. Nothing much larger sits one base from this clone, and base qualities are not available.

In this study, sorted CD4+ and CD8+ T cells from the blood of healthy subjects and of severe aplastic anemia patients had their TCR repertoires deep-sequenced. Ficoll-Paque density gradient centrifugation was used to isolate peripheral blood mononuclear cells. Before DNA was extracted, CD4+ and CD8+ T cells were sorted using either FACS or magnetic beads. Cut back by 0 bases and 7 bases, the V and J ends lie 12 bases apart. CDR1 and CDR2, looked up from the germline V gene (reference sequence), are LNHNV and YYDKDF. The CDR3, cysteine through phenylalanine, is 15 amino acids long. The only DNA kept is the CDR3, 45 bases in frame from the first base. Broad study findings and their caveats: Patients and healthy controls showed no significant difference in CD8+ Simpson's diversity (P=0.060). Twenty-nine CD8+ CDR3 sequences were found in both patients and controls but appeared to be highly expressed in patients and within the immunodominant clones of the patients.

This TCR was sampled from a human donor in good health, serving as a control. The receptor chain draws on TRBV15 and TRBJ1-4, with the D gene not clear enough to name. Sequenced sample: sorted CD4+, CD8+, or CD8+CD57+ T cells (not recorded which) from PBMCs. The DNA sequence reads TGTGCCACCAGCAGAGATAGAGCAGGAACTGAAAAACTGTTTTTT. Translated, this gives CATSRDRAGTEKLFF.